Following are 27 T cell receptor beta chains from one sample sequenced in a study of T-cell reconstitution after alpha-beta-depleted transplantation in children. Unique molecular identifiers were incorporated during preparation of the TCRbeta library. MiXCR was run by TCRdb on the PCR reads, yielding one entry per CDR3 protein. The table has 200,000 to 250,000 distinct CDR3 sequences, around 9.6% seen once. The source was PBMCs from the stem cell graft donor, collected from the stem cell graft. Every receptor here comes from a human donor who donated a stem cell graft to a child with acute lymphoblastic leukemia.

This clonotype appeared a few times. The chain links TRBV4-1 to TRBJ1-5; 7 bases map to TRBD1. The CDR3 runs to 16 residues. CDR1 MGHRA and CDR2 YSYEKL come from the germline V gene. V trimming: 0 bases; J trimming: 7 bases; junction bases outside the gene matches: 9. The CDR3 DNA is TGCGCCAGCAGCCAAGATCCCGGACAGGCGGGGCAGCCCCAGCATTTT. Protein: CASSQDPGQAGQPQHF.

There are a few counts of this clonotype. The gene calls are TRBV27 and TRBJ2-2, with TRBD1 matching over 8 bases. The CDR3 contains 14 residues. The trim removed 7 bases at V and 4 bases at J, leaving 5 bases unmatched. Germline values: CDR1 MNHEY, CDR2 SMNVEV (reference sequence). The CDR3 bases are TGTGCCAGCACCCATACAGGGGGCACCGGGGAGCTGTTTTTT. Its protein is CASTHTGGTGELFF.

This clonotype has a count of ten or more. CDR3 region: CASSEELIRGNQPQHF. Written as DNA, the CDR3 is TGTGCCAGCAGTGAAGAATTGATAAGGGGAAATCAGCCCCAGCATTTT. The rearrangement uses TRBV2 and TRBJ1-5; D is possibly TRBD1 (5 bases). Per the germline V gene, CDR1 is SNHLY and CDR2 is FYNNEI. V gave up 1 base and J gave up 4 bases, with 14 bases separating them. CDR3 size: 16 residues.

Only a few counts were recorded for this clonotype. This chain links TRBV29-1 with TRBJ1-3; D ambiguous. V lost 7 bases, J lost 0 bases, and 13 bases lay in between. The CDR3 consists of 14 residues. CDR1 SQVTM and CDR2 ANQGSEA come from the germline V gene. CDR3 loop: CSGIRTASGNTIYF. The DNA of the CDR3 is TGCAGCGGAATCCGGACGGCCTCTGGAAACACCATATATTTT.

This clonotype was counted a few times. The chain recombines TRBV4-3 with TRBJ1-6; D gene unclear. The CDR3 is made up of 16 amino acids. V lost 0 bases and J lost 10, with 16 bases in between. In germline, CDR1 is LGHNA, CDR2 YSLEER. The CDR3 DNA reads as TGCGCCAGCAGCCAAGATGGGATGGCGTCAGGCTCACCCCTCCACTTT. Translating it yields CASSQDGMASGSPLHF.

The rearrangement uses TRBV5-1 and TRBJ2-5; weak D call: TRBD1 (6 bases). The CDR3 totals 15 residues. The V gene's germline CDR1 is SGHRS and CDR2 YFSETQ. The ends were cut back, 2 bases at V and 5 bases at J, with 16 bases in the middle. The CDR3 coding sequence is TGCGCCAGCAGCTTTCAGGGGAGTCACGGGGAGACCCAGTACTTC. It translates to CASSFQGSHGETQYF.

This clonotype was observed a few times. In DNA form, the CDR3 reads TGTGCCAGCAGTTTCGGGCGCGCTGGGGCCAACGTCCTGACTTTC. Protein sequence: CASSFGRAGANVLTF. V gene TRBV12-3 or TRBV12-4 combines with J gene TRBJ2-6; D not resolved. V was pared by 3 bases and J by 2 bases, with 8 bases between. The CDR3 is 15 residues long.

This clonotype came up a few times. This chain joins TRBV4-1 and TRBJ2-6; perhaps TRBD1 as D (5 bases). The CDR3 spans 20 residues. Germline-derived CDR1 and CDR2 are MGHRA and YSYEKL. Deletions cut 0 bases from V and 1 base from J, with 19 bases between. The CDR3 DNA reads as TGCGCCAGCAGCCAAGATTCACCACTTCAGGGTTTTTCTGGGGCCAACGTCCTGACTTTC. Translating gives CASSQDSPLQGFSGANVLTF.

This clonotype was observed at least ten times. V is TRBV12-3 or TRBV12-4 and J is TRBJ2-3; 8 bases line up with TRBD2. Germline trimming cut 5 bases from V and 6 bases from J; bases unmatched to any gene: 7. The CDR3 totals 14 residues. As DNA, the CDR3 is TGTGCCAGCAGTAACCCCGGGGGGGCGGATACGCAGTATTTT. Protein sequence: CASSNPGGADTQYF.

This chain links TRBV29-1 with TRBJ1-2; D may be TRBD1 (5 bases). The CDR3 extends over 11 amino acids. Looked up from germline, CDR1 is SQVTM and CDR2 is ANQGSEA. The V gene lost 4 bases and the J gene lost 6 bases, with 9 bases spanning the gap. The CDR3 DNA follows: TGCAGCGTTGGGGACCTCCATGGCTACACCTTC. Its translation: CSVGDLHGYTF. Complete variable domain (other parts from reference TRBV29-1 and TRBJ1-2): SAVISQKPSRDICQRGTSLTIQCQVDSQVTMMFWYRQQPGQSLTLIATANQGSEATYESGFVIDKFPISRPNLTFSTLTVSNMSPEDSSIYLCSVGDLHGYTFGSGTRLTVV.

The chain links TRBV6-1 to TRBJ2-3; D possibly corresponds to TRBD1 (6 bases). Germline CDR1 is MNHNS and CDR2 is SASEGT. V lost 6 bases and J 10 bases, leaving 17 bases between the germline ends. CDR3 size: 13 residues. This CDR3 reads CASRGAKLDPQYF. The CDR3 coding sequence is TGTGCCAGCAGGGGGGCTAAACTCGATCCGCAGTATTTT.

This sequence joins TRBV27 and TRBJ1-1; tentative D call: TRBD1 (5 bases). Germline-derived CDR1 and CDR2 are MNHEY and SMNVEV (reference sequence). The ends were cut back, 1 base at V and 5 bases at J, with 11 bases in the middle. This CDR3 is built from 14 residues. CDR3 nucleotide sequence: TGTGCCAGCAGTTTATTTGGGGGAGGTACTGAAGCTTTCTTT. Amino acid sequence: CASSLFGGGTEAFF.

This clonotype was counted between two and nine times. V and J are TRBV7-7 and TRBJ2-3, with 9 bases that match TRBD2. CDR3 length equals 17 residues. The V gene end was trimmed by 3 bases and the J gene end by 3 bases; junction bases not matched to a gene: 10. The germline V gene encodes CDR1 SSHAT and CDR2 FNYEAQ (reference sequence). The CDR3, as DNA: TGTGCCAGCAGCTTGGGCGGGGGGGGTCTCGGAACAGATACGCAGTATTTT. Translation: CASSLGGGGLGTDTQYF.

This clonotype was recorded many times. This chain connects TRBV9 to TRBJ1-2, with D uncertain. Trimming removed 3 bases from V and 3 bases from J, with 15 bases in between. This CDR3 contains 15 residues. Per germline, CDR1 SGDLS and CDR2 YYNGEE. The DNA of the CDR3 is TGTGCCAGCAGCGGCGGACGAAGAAAACACTATGGCTACACCTTC. Its protein product is CASSGGRRKHYGYTF.

The sample holds many counts of this clonotype. The chain links TRBV10-1 to TRBJ1-1; D ambiguous. This CDR3 region has 14 residues. With 0 bases removed from V and 1 base from J, the gap between germline ends came to 6 bases. Germline lookup yields CDR1 WNHNN and CDR2 SYGVQD (reference sequence). The CDR3 sequence is CASSESLPNTEAFF. The CDR3 coding sequence is TGCGCCAGCAGTGAGTCGCTTCCGAACACTGAAGCTTTCTTT.

This clonotype was detected many times. The rearrangement joins TRBV3-1 to TRBJ2-5; TRBD2 agrees at 10 bases. The junction had 6 bases not matched to a gene; V was cut back by 4 bases and J by 1 base. CDR3 length: 16 residues. Germline assignment: CDR1 LGHDT and CDR2 YNNKEL (reference sequence). In DNA, the CDR3 is TGTGCCAGCAGCCTCACTAGCGGGGCGATCCAAGAGACCCAGTACTTC. Protein sequence: CASSLTSGAIQETQYF.

In its sample, this clonotype was seen a few times. V usage is TRBV4-2 and J usage is TRBJ2-3; tentative D call: TRBD2 (5 bases). Germline-derived CDR1 and CDR2 are LGHNA and YNFKEQ. CDR3 length: 15 residues. V was pared by 2 bases and J by 2 bases, with 11 bases between. The CDR3 DNA follows: TGTGCCAGCAGCCAATGGAGCGGACCCACAGATACGCAGTATTTT. It specifies CASSQWSGPTDTQYF.

The J gene is TRBJ2-7, the V gene TRBV7-9; no reliable D call. Trimming left V 5 bases short and J 7 bases short, with 27 bases between. The germline V gene encodes CDR1 SEHNR and CDR2 FQNEAQ (reference sequence). This CDR3 has 17 residues. CDR3 loop: CASSPPVPTLVLREQYF. CDR3 in DNA: TGTGCCAGCAGCCCCCCCGTACCGACTCTTGTCCTGAGGGAGCAGTACTTC.

This clonotype was recorded many times. The rearrangement joins TRBV29-1 to TRBJ2-3; D possibly matches TRBD1 or TRBD2 (6 bases each). From germline, CDR1 is SQVTM and CDR2 ANQGSEA. Trimming left V 3 bases short and J 2 bases short, with 12 bases between. The CDR3 loop spans 14 amino acids. The CDR3 here is CSVERGDFTDTQYF. CDR3 coding DNA: TGCAGCGTTGAGAGGGGGGACTTCACAGATACGCAGTATTTT.

This clonotype was picked up a small number of times. V usage is TRBV10-1 and J usage is TRBJ2-3; 8 bases align to TRBD1. J gave up 6 bases and V 4 bases, and 6 bases lay outside the gene matches. The CDR3 totals 14 residues. Germline values: CDR1 WNHNN, CDR2 SYGVQD (reference sequence). The CDR3 nucleotides read TGCGCCAGCAGTGGGACAGGGTCGGGGGATACGCAGTATTTT. It translates to CASSGTGSGDTQYF.

The chain joins TRBV27 to TRBJ1-4, with 8 positions matching TRBD1. The length of the CDR3 is 14 residues. With 3 bases clipped from V and 8 bases from J, the junction kept 5 bases outside the gene matches. Germline V CDR1 and CDR2: MNHEY, SMNVEV (reference sequence). The CDR3 coding sequence is TGTGCCAGCAGTTTGGGCAGGGGGCGAGAAAAACTGTTTTTT. As protein: CASSLGRGREKLFF.

This chain joins TRBV12-3 or TRBV12-4 and TRBJ2-7; TRBD1 aligns across 8 bases. The CDR3 covers 16 residues. Trimming removed 4 bases from V and 7 bases from J; junction bases left unmatched: 15. The CDR3 DNA is TGTGCCAGCAGTTCCTTCAGGGGGCGCAATCTATGGGAGCAGTACTTC. As protein: CASSSFRGRNLWEQYF.

This clonotype was observed at least ten times. The chain couples TRBV20-1 to TRBJ2-2, with D perhaps given as TRBD1 or TRBD2 (5 bases each). V lost 0 bases, J lost 6 bases, and 14 bases lay in between. The CDR3 is 15 amino acids. CDR1 and CDR2 (germline): DFQATT, SNEGSKA (reference sequence). For the CDR3, the DNA is TGCAGTGCTAGAGATTTGGGGGAGTATTCCGGGGAGCTGTTTTTT. Translated, it gives CSARDLGEYSGELFF.

This clonotype was observed a few times. V gene TRBV6-5 combines with J gene TRBJ1-4; no reliable D call. V lost 2 bases and J 14 bases, leaving 9 bases between the germline ends. The CDR3 totals 11 residues. CDR1 is MNHEY and CDR2 is SVGAGI in the germline V gene. CDR3: CASSYGGLLFF. In DNA form, the CDR3 reads TGTGCCAGCAGTTACGGAGGTTTGCTGTTTTTT.

There are a few counts of this clonotype. V and J are TRBV12-3 or TRBV12-4 and TRBJ2-7; 12 positions agree with TRBD1. The CDR3 is made up of 15 amino acids. V trimming: 5 bases; J trimming: 4 bases; junction bases outside the gene matches: 6. The CDR3 protein is CASSAQGQGAYEQYF. Written as DNA, the CDR3 is TGTGCCAGCAGTGCCCAGGGACAGGGGGCTTACGAGCAGTACTTC.

The table lists this clonotype with many counts. The gene calls are TRBV6-5 and TRBJ1-4; D is possibly TRBD1 (5 bases). Germline loops: CDR1 MNHEY, CDR2 SVGAGI. The CDR3 is made up of 14 amino acids. V lost 2 bases to trimming and J lost 8 bases, with 12 bases between them. The chain's CDR3 is CASSYDQGWEKLFF. As DNA, the CDR3 is TGTGCCAGCAGTTACGACCAGGGCTGGGAAAAACTGTTTTTT.

The gene calls are TRBV9 and TRBJ1-1, with D possibly being TRBD1 (5 bases). CDR3 length: 15 residues. V lost 0 bases, J lost 1 base, and 10 bases lay in between. Germline CDR1 and CDR2: SGDLS and YYNGEE. The CDR3 reads CASSVGGAPNTEAFF. In DNA, the CDR3 is TGTGCCAGCAGCGTAGGCGGGGCTCCGAACACTGAAGCTTTCTTT.